A single sample is the source of the 13 T cell receptor beta chains below, sequenced in a study of PD-L1 blockade in urothelial cancer. Profiled with immunoSEQ multiplex PCR; TCRdb holds only in-frame clones, not every one. Altogether 40,000 to 55,000 clones are present, over 70% being singletons, with the ten largest covering about 5.3%. The sequencing used PBMCs, collected around atezolizumab (anti-PD-L1) treatment. The source of these receptors is a middle-aged man with urothelial cancer.

The chain uses TRBV5-1 and TRBJ2-2, with 9 bases matching TRBD2. CDR3 length: 16 amino acids. The germline gives CDR1 SGHRS, CDR2 YFSETQ. With 1 base clipped from V and 4 bases from J, the junction kept 5 bases outside the gene matches. For the CDR3, the DNA is TGCGCCAGCAGCTTGCGACTAGCGGTCCCCACCGGGGAGCTGTTTTTT. Residues: CASSLRLAVPTGELFF.

This clone came up a few times. The chain uses TRBV10-3 and TRBJ2-7; 8 bases line up with TRBD2. Germline lookup yields CDR1 ENHRY and CDR2 SYGVKD. The V gene end was trimmed by 5 bases and the J gene end by 6 bases; junction bases not matched to a gene: 9. This CDR3 spans 14 amino acids. The CDR3 nucleotides read TGTGCCATCAGTCTCGGGGGGGCGCTGGTCGAGCAGTACTTC. Amino acid sequence: CAISLGGALVEQYF.

The V and J genes are TRBV5-4 and TRBJ2-7; 7 positions match TRBD2. This CDR3 is built from 14 residues. V lost 0 bases to trimming and J lost 5 bases; unmatched junction nucleotides: 5. Germline V lookup: CDR1 SGHNT, CDR2 YYREEE (reference sequence). CDR3 sequence: CASSLAGGSHEQYF. The CDR3, as DNA: TGTGCCAGCAGCTTGGCTGGCGGGAGCCACGAGCAGTACTTC. The whole variable domain, filled in from reference TRBV5-4 and TRBJ2-7, reads ETGVTQSPTHLIKTRGQQVTLRCSSQSGHNTVSWYQQALGQGPQFIFQYYREEENGRGNFPPRFSGLQFPNYSSELNVNALELDDSALYLCASSLAGGSHEQYFGPGTRLTVT.

J is TRBJ1-5 and V is TRBV19; perhaps TRBD1 as D (6 bases). The germline V gene encodes CDR1 LNHDA and CDR2 SQIVND (reference sequence). Trimming removed 5 bases from V and 7 bases from J, with 18 bases in between. This CDR3 is built from 15 residues. This CDR3 is CASSPTTGTVQPQHF. Here the CDR3 DNA reads TGTGCCAGTAGTCCAACAACAGGGACCGTACAGCCCCAGCATTTT. Full variable domain (missing parts from reference TRBV19 and TRBJ1-5): DGGITQSPKYLFRKEGQNVTLSCEQNLNHDAMYWYRQDPGQGLRLIYYSQIVNDFQKGDIAEGYSVSREKKESFPLTVTSAQKNPTAFYLCASSPTTGTVQPQHFGDGTRLSIL.

The V call is TRBV5-1, the J call TRBJ2-1; 12 bases align to TRBD2. Germline V gene data show CDR1 as SGHRS and CDR2 as YFSETQ. There are 15 residues in the CDR3. Trimming at V came to 4 bases and at J to 3 bases, leaving 2 bases not matched to a gene. The CDR3 DNA reads TGCGCCAGCAGCCTGGGACTAGCGGGCTACAATGAGCAGTTCTTC. Its protein product is CASSLGLAGYNEQFF.

J is TRBJ2-3 and V is TRBV13; the match to TRBD2 covers 7 bases. The CDR3 extends over 15 amino acids. Germline CDR1 reads PRHDT; CDR2 reads FYEKMQ (reference sequence). Trimming at V came to 8 bases and at J to 1 base, leaving 9 bases not matched to a gene. The CDR3 loop is CASDYRAGGTDTQYF. The CDR3 nucleotides read TGTGCCAGCGATTATCGGGCGGGAGGCACAGATACGCAGTATTTT.

J is TRBJ1-1 and V is TRBV28; no definite D call. V was shortened by 6 bases and J by 7 bases, with 12 bases between the two germline ends. CDR1 is MDHEN and CDR2 is SYDVKM in the germline V gene. This CDR3 comprises 12 residues. The CDR3 is CASREYGYEAFF. The CDR3 coding sequence is TGTGCCAGCAGAGAGTACGGTTATGAAGCTTTCTTT.

This clone was detected only once. This chain uses TRBV7-2 with TRBJ2-2; the match to TRBD1 covers 8 bases. The CDR3 contains 15 residues. CDR1 is SGHTA, CDR2 FQGNSA, per germline. The ends lost 4 bases at V and 2 bases at J; junction bases unmatched: 3. This chain's CDR3 is CASSYDRGNTGELFF. CDR3 bases: TGTGCCAGCAGCTATGACAGGGGAAACACCGGGGAGCTGTTTTTT.

The chain is built from TRBV2 and TRBJ1-5; 10 nucleotides agree with TRBD1. The CDR3 consists of 15 residues. The germline CDR1 and CDR2 sequences are SNHLY and FYNNEI. J gave up 4 bases and V 6 bases, and 6 bases lay outside the gene matches. CDR3 sequence reads: CASRDGTGANQPQHF. Here the CDR3 DNA reads TGTGCCAGCAGGGACGGGACAGGGGCTAATCAGCCCCAGCATTTT.

The V call is TRBV5-1, the J call TRBJ2-7, with D possibly being TRBD2 (5 bases). The CDR3 totals 13 residues. The V end was cut by 5 bases, the J end by 3 bases, with 12 bases between. Germline V lookup: CDR1 SGHRS, CDR2 YFSETQ. This chain's CDR3 is CASSERQDYEQYF. The CDR3 bases are TGCGCCAGCAGTGAGCGGCAGGACTACGAGCAGTACTTC.

The chain is built from TRBV2 and TRBJ1-3; weak D call: TRBD1 (5 bases). V was trimmed by 0 bases and J by 4 bases, leaving 7 bases between them. The CDR3 runs 14 residues. Germline CDR1 and CDR2: SNHLY and FYNNEI. The CDR3 sequence is CASSEAQGGNTIYF. CDR3 coding DNA: TGTGCCAGCAGTGAAGCGCAGGGAGGAAACACCATATATTTT.

The V call is TRBV9, the J call TRBJ2-3, with a weak D call TRBD2 (5 bases). The germline CDR1 and CDR2 sequences are SGDLS and YYNGEE. V was clipped by 4 bases and J by 2 bases, with 11 bases between them. The CDR3 is 14 residues long. DNA of the CDR3: TGTGCCAGCAGCCGGACGGGAACCACAGATACGCAGTATTTT. Amino acids: CASSRTGTTDTQYF. Full variable domain (outside the CDR3, taken from reference TRBV9 and TRBJ2-3): DSGVTQTPKHLITATGQRVTLRCSPRSGDLSVYWYQQSLDQGLQFLIQYYNGEERAKGNILERFSAQQFPDLHSELNLSSLELGDSALYFCASSRTGTTDTQYFGPGTRLTVL.

The genes are TRBV27 and TRBJ2-2, with a tentative D call TRBD2 (5 bases). The V gene's germline CDR1 is MNHEY and CDR2 SMNVEV (reference sequence). V shed 3 bases and J shed 4 bases, with 21 bases lying between them. The CDR3 totals 18 residues. In DNA form, the CDR3 reads TGTGCCAGCAGTTTCGACCCTAGCACCCTCCGAAGCACCGGGGAGCTGTTTTTT. It translates to CASSFDPSTLRSTGELFF.